A selection of T cell receptor beta chains follows, all from one sample in a study of blood T cells in healthy people across ages. MiXCR was run by TCRdb on the 5' RACE reads, yielding one entry per CDR3 protein. The profile covers around 690,000 distinct CDR3 sequences, with about 54% appearing a single time and approximately 40% taken by the ten largest. The sequenced material came from blood. These receptors all come from a man aged 60 to 69 in good health. The CDR3 runs from the conserved cysteine through the conserved F or W. Each record gives: V gene, clone size, J gene, D gene, CDR3 protein, CDR3 DNA. The D gene is left open where the match is weak. Size values are once, few and many counts, or a class for expanded clones, and some rows have none.

V gene: TRBV5-1
clone size: NA
J gene: TRBJ2-7
D gene: TRBD2
CDR3 protein: CASSPSSGSSYEQYF
CDR3 DNA: TGCGCCAGCAGCCCCTCTAGCGGGAGCTCCTACGAGCAGTACTTC

V gene: TRBV20-1
clone size: NA
J gene: TRBJ2-7
D gene: NA
CDR3 protein: CSARERQGLSYEQYF
CDR3 DNA: TGCAGTGCTAGAGAAAGACAGGGACTCAGCTACGAGCAGTACTTC

V gene: TRBV4-1
clone size: NA
J gene: TRBJ2-7
D gene: TRBD2
CDR3 protein: CASGPLAGTYEQYF
CDR3 DNA: TGCGCCAGCGGACCCCTAGCGGGGACCTACGAGCAGTACTTC

V gene: TRBV11-2
clone size: NA
J gene: TRBJ1-5
D gene: NA
CDR3 protein: CASSLAGARDQPQHF
CDR3 DNA: TGTGCCAGCAGCTTAGCGGGGGCGCGGGATCAGCCCCAGCATTTT

V gene: TRBV5-1
clone size: many
J gene: TRBJ1-1
D gene: NA
CDR3 protein: CASSWTAGSYTEAFF
CDR3 DNA: TGCGCCAGCAGCTGGACGGCAGGGAGTTACACTGAAGCTTTCTTT

V gene: TRBV3-1
clone size: NA
J gene: TRBJ1-2
D gene: TRBD1
CDR3 protein: CASSQDWRQGQGGYTF
CDR3 DNA: TGTGCCAGCAGCCAAGATTGGAGACAGGGGCAGGGTGGCTACACCTTC

V gene: TRBV6-5
clone size: few
J gene: TRBJ1-6
D gene: NA
CDR3 protein: CASSLFSYNSPLHF
CDR3 DNA: TGTGCCAGCAGTCTCTTTTCCTATAATTCACCCCTCCACTTT

V gene: TRBV15
clone size: NA
J gene: TRBJ2-5
D gene: NA
CDR3 protein: CATSRPGHDKETQYF
CDR3 DNA: TGTGCCACCAGCAGACCCGGACATGACAAAGAGACCCAGTACTTC

V gene: TRBV4-1
clone size: NA
J gene: TRBJ2-7
D gene: NA
CDR3 protein: CASSQETGEGYEQYF
CDR3 DNA: TGCGCCAGCAGCCAGGAGACAGGGGAGGGCTACGAGCAGTACTTC

V gene: TRBV9
clone size: NA
J gene: TRBJ2-1
D gene: NA
CDR3 protein: CASSVAQGVHNEQFF
CDR3 DNA: TGTGCCAGCAGCGTAGCACAGGGTGTCCACAATGAGCAGTTCTTC

V gene: TRBV20-1
clone size: NA
J gene: TRBJ2-7
D gene: TRBD2
CDR3 protein: CSAFGTSGGYEQYF
CDR3 DNA: TGCAGTGCCTTTGGGACTAGCGGGGGCTACGAGCAGTACTTC

V gene: TRBV2
clone size: once
J gene: TRBJ1-1
D gene: NA
CDR3 protein: CASSDSYEAFF
CDR3 DNA: TGTGCCAGCAGTGATTCATATGAAGCTTTCTTT

V gene: TRBV9
clone size: NA
J gene: TRBJ2-6
D gene: NA
CDR3 protein: CASSGSGTITSGANVLTF
CDR3 DNA: TGTGCCAGCAGCGGCTCCGGGACAATAACTTCTGGGGCCAACGTCCTGACTTTC

V gene: TRBV5-1
clone size: few
J gene: TRBJ1-6
D gene: TRBD1
CDR3 protein: CASSTQGYNSPLHF
CDR3 DNA: TGCGCCAGCAGCACACAGGGGTATAATTCACCCCTCCACTTT

V gene: TRBV5-6
clone size: few
J gene: TRBJ2-2
D gene: NA
CDR3 protein: CASSLGAGPGELFF
CDR3 DNA: TGTGCCAGCAGCTTGGGGGCCGGTCCCGGGGAGCTGTTTTTT

V gene: TRBV6-6
clone size: NA
J gene: TRBJ2-3
D gene: TRBD2
CDR3 protein: CASKASGSTDTQYF
CDR3 DNA: TGTGCCAGCAAGGCTAGCGGGAGCACAGATACGCAGTATTTT

V gene: TRBV7-2
clone size: once
J gene: TRBJ2-5
D gene: NA
CDR3 protein: CASSLGTQGITETQYF
CDR3 DNA: TGTGCCAGCAGCTTAGGGACGCAGGGTATTACAGAGACCCAGTACTTC

V gene: TRBV29-1
clone size: NA
J gene: TRBJ2-1
D gene: TRBD2
CDR3 protein: CSGTLAGVVDEQFF
CDR3 DNA: TGCAGCGGGACACTAGCGGGGGTGGTGGATGAGCAGTTCTTC

V gene: TRBV29-1
clone size: few
J gene: TRBJ2-3
D gene: TRBD2
CDR3 protein: CSASGVSTDTQYF
CDR3 DNA: TGCAGCGCGAGCGGGGTGAGCACAGATACGCAGTATTTT

V gene: TRBV7-2
clone size: NA
J gene: TRBJ2-5
D gene: NA
CDR3 protein: CASTLGGGARETQYF
CDR3 DNA: TGTGCCAGCACCCTAGGAGGGGGGGCGAGAGAGACCCAGTACTTC

V gene: TRBV12-3/TRBV12-4
clone size: NA
J gene: TRBJ2-4
D gene: TRBD1
CDR3 protein: CASSQDVTGEQYF
CDR3 DNA: TGTGCCAGCAGCCAAGACGTCACAGGGGAGCAGTACTTC

V gene: TRBV12-3/TRBV12-4
clone size: NA
J gene: TRBJ2-6
D gene: NA
CDR3 protein: CAVAQGGANVLTF
CDR3 DNA: TGTGCCGTCGCGCAGGGAGGGGCCAACGTCCTGACTTTC

V gene: TRBV20-1
clone size: NA
J gene: TRBJ1-5
D gene: NA
CDR3 protein: CSASRGDYSNQPQHF
CDR3 DNA: TGCAGTGCTAGTCGAGGGGATTATAGCAATCAGCCCCAGCATTTT

V gene: TRBV13
clone size: NA
J gene: TRBJ2-3
D gene: TRBD2
CDR3 protein: CASKEAGGLDTQYF
CDR3 DNA: TGTGCCAGCAAGGAAGCGGGGGGTCTGGATACGCAGTATTTT

V gene: TRBV11-2
clone size: many
J gene: TRBJ2-7
D gene: NA
CDR3 protein: CASSLASYEQYF
CDR3 DNA: TGTGCCAGCAGCTTAGCCTCCTACGAGCAGTACTTC

V gene: TRBV6-2/TRBV6-3
clone size: NA
J gene: TRBJ2-5
D gene: TRBD1
CDR3 protein: CASTPADRGETQYF
CDR3 DNA: TGTGCCAGCACCCCCGCGGACAGGGGAGAGACCCAGTACTTC

V gene: TRBV20-1
clone size: NA
J gene: TRBJ2-2
D gene: TRBD1
CDR3 protein: CSAARRTGGTGELFF
CDR3 DNA: TGCAGTGCGGCCCGTCGGACAGGGGGCACCGGGGAGCTGTTTTTT

V gene: TRBV28
clone size: NA
J gene: TRBJ2-3
D gene: NA
CDR3 protein: CASSLQGGQRTDTQYF
CDR3 DNA: TGTGCCAGCAGTTTACAAGGGGGGCAACGCACAGATACGCAGTATTTT

V gene: TRBV2
clone size: few
J gene: TRBJ1-3
D gene: NA
CDR3 protein: CASRGDPSGNTIYF
CDR3 DNA: TGTGCCAGCCGAGGGGATCCATCTGGAAACACCATATATTTT

V gene: TRBV12-3/TRBV12-4
clone size: NA
J gene: TRBJ2-4
D gene: NA
CDR3 protein: CASSFQDFLNIQYF
CDR3 DNA: TGTGCCAGCAGTTTTCAGGACTTTTTAAACATTCAGTACTTC

V gene: TRBV6-7
clone size: NA
J gene: TRBJ1-1
D gene: NA
CDR3 protein: CASSYGWTAQYQEAFF
CDR3 DNA: TGTGCCAGCAGTTACGGGTGGACAGCGCAATACCAAGAAGCTTTCTTT

V gene: TRBV4-1
clone size: NA
J gene: TRBJ1-1
D gene: NA
CDR3 protein: CASSQGAGMNTEAFF
CDR3 DNA: TGCGCCAGCAGCCAAGGTGCAGGGATGAACACTGAAGCTTTCTTT

V gene: TRBV20-1
clone size: once
J gene: TRBJ1-6
D gene: NA
CDR3 protein: CSAQGPANSPLHF
CDR3 DNA: TGCAGTGCCCAAGGGCCTGCTAATTCACCCCTCCACTTT

V gene: TRBV12-3/TRBV12-4
clone size: few
J gene: TRBJ1-2
D gene: NA
CDR3 protein: CASSLSAGGYTF
CDR3 DNA: TGTGCCAGCAGTTTATCGGCGGGGGGCTACACCTTC

V gene: TRBV7-9
clone size: NA
J gene: TRBJ2-7
D gene: NA
CDR3 protein: CASSSHQGSYEQYF
CDR3 DNA: TGTGCCAGCAGCTCCCATCAGGGGTCCTACGAGCAGTACTTC

V gene: TRBV6-5
clone size: once
J gene: TRBJ2-1
D gene: TRBD2
CDR3 protein: CASGNYAGGVNEQFF
CDR3 DNA: TGTGCCAGCGGCAATTATGCGGGGGGGGTCAATGAGCAGTTCTTC

V gene: TRBV21-1
clone size: many
J gene: TRBJ1-3
D gene: NA
CDR3 protein: CASSKASGNTIYF
CDR3 DNA: TGTGCCAGCAGCAAAGCCTCTGGAAACACCATATATTTT

V gene: TRBV5-8
clone size: NA
J gene: TRBJ2-7
D gene: TRBD1
CDR3 protein: CASIPTGGYEQYF
CDR3 DNA: TGTGCCAGCATCCCGACAGGGGGCTACGAGCAGTACTTC

V gene: TRBV20-1
clone size: NA
J gene: TRBJ2-5
D gene: TRBD2
CDR3 protein: CSARNPLAEGKETQYF
CDR3 DNA: TGCAGTGCTAGAAATCCACTAGCGGAGGGAAAAGAGACCCAGTACTTC

V gene: TRBV10-3
clone size: NA
J gene: TRBJ2-7
D gene: NA
CDR3 protein: CAISDQMGYEQYF
CDR3 DNA: TGTGCCATCAGTGACCAGATGGGCTACGAGCAGTACTTC

V gene: TRBV19
clone size: NA
J gene: TRBJ2-7
D gene: TRBD1
CDR3 protein: CASSSDRDSEQYF
CDR3 DNA: TGTGCCAGTAGTTCGGACAGGGATAGCGAGCAGTACTTC

V gene: TRBV29-1
clone size: few
J gene: TRBJ2-3
D gene: TRBD2
CDR3 protein: CSGRTSRDTQYF
CDR3 DNA: TGCAGCGGCCGGACTAGCAGGGATACGCAGTATTTT

V gene: TRBV10-3
clone size: few
J gene: TRBJ2-1
D gene: NA
CDR3 protein: CAISDSSYNEQFF
CDR3 DNA: TGTGCCATCAGTGACAGCTCCTACAATGAGCAGTTCTTC

V gene: TRBV7-9
clone size: NA
J gene: TRBJ2-5
D gene: NA
CDR3 protein: CASSFTGAMREQYF
CDR3 DNA: TGTGCCAGCAGCTTCACCGGGGCCATGAGGGAGCAGTACTTC

V gene: TRBV2
clone size: NA
J gene: TRBJ1-2
D gene: NA
CDR3 protein: CASRSEGTVFNYGYTF
CDR3 DNA: TGTGCCAGCAGATCAGAGGGGACCGTCTTTAACTATGGCTACACCTTC

V gene: TRBV6-1
clone size: NA
J gene: TRBJ2-5
D gene: NA
CDR3 protein: CASSGGSSKETQYF
CDR3 DNA: TGTGCCAGCAGTGGAGGTAGCAGTAAAGAGACCCAGTACTTC

V gene: TRBV29-1
clone size: NA
J gene: TRBJ1-1
D gene: NA
CDR3 protein: CSVLPAAEAFF
CDR3 DNA: TGCAGCGTTCTACCGGCGGCAGAAGCTTTCTTT

V gene: TRBV2
clone size: NA
J gene: TRBJ2-7
D gene: NA
CDR3 protein: CASSDPAGTYEQYF
CDR3 DNA: TGTGCCAGCAGTGATCCTGCGGGAACCTACGAGCAGTACTTC

V gene: TRBV3-1
clone size: NA
J gene: TRBJ2-7
D gene: NA
CDR3 protein: CASSQASSRASGEQYF
CDR3 DNA: TGTGCCAGCAGCCAAGCGTCATCCCGGGCCTCGGGCGAGCAGTACTTC

V gene: TRBV10-3
clone size: few
J gene: TRBJ2-7
D gene: TRBD2
CDR3 protein: CAISPAARSGLASYEQYF
CDR3 DNA: TGTGCCATCAGTCCTGCCGCCCGTAGCGGGTTAGCCTCCTACGAGCAGTACTTC

V gene: TRBV6-1
clone size: NA
J gene: TRBJ1-1
D gene: NA
CDR3 protein: CASSEAWGRAFF
CDR3 DNA: TGTGCCAGCAGTGAAGCATGGGGAAGGGCTTTCTTT

V gene: TRBV7-8
clone size: NA
J gene: TRBJ2-1
D gene: TRBD1
CDR3 protein: CASSRGQGLGEQFF
CDR3 DNA: TGTGCCAGCAGCCGGGGACAGGGGTTGGGGGAGCAGTTCTTC

V gene: TRBV6-2/TRBV6-3
clone size: once
J gene: TRBJ1-2
D gene: TRBD1
CDR3 protein: CATVKDRNYGYTF
CDR3 DNA: TGTGCCACAGTAAAGGACAGGAACTATGGCTACACCTTC

V gene: TRBV5-1
clone size: NA
J gene: TRBJ2-3
D gene: NA
CDR3 protein: CASSLDKDTQYF
CDR3 DNA: TGCGCCAGCAGCTTGGATAAAGATACGCAGTATTTT

V gene: TRBV20-1
clone size: few
J gene: TRBJ2-7
D gene: TRBD1
CDR3 protein: CSARSPGTGGYEQYF
CDR3 DNA: TGCAGTGCTAGATCACCTGGGACAGGGGGCTACGAGCAGTACTTC

V gene: TRBV24-1
clone size: NA
J gene: TRBJ2-3
D gene: NA
CDR3 protein: CATSDPYGAGAKSESTDTQYF
CDR3 DNA: TGTGCCACCAGTGATCCATATGGGGCAGGGGCGAAGAGCGAGAGCACAGATACGCAGTATTTT

V gene: TRBV27
clone size: NA
J gene: TRBJ1-5
D gene: TRBD1
CDR3 protein: CASSPGQGTNNQPQHF
CDR3 DNA: TGTGCCAGCAGCCCGGGACAGGGAACGAACAATCAGCCCCAGCATTTT

V gene: TRBV28
clone size: NA
J gene: TRBJ2-4
D gene: NA
CDR3 protein: CASPRDGCWPFSKNIQYF
CDR3 DNA: TGTGCCAGCCCCAGGGACGGATGTTGGCCTTTCTCCAAAAACATTCAGTACTTC

V gene: TRBV5-1
clone size: NA
J gene: TRBJ2-5
D gene: NA
CDR3 protein: CASSLASGPETQYF
CDR3 DNA: TGCGCCAGCAGCTTGGCCTCGGGGCCAGAGACCCAGTACTTC